Listed here are 30 T cell receptor beta chains from one sample, sequenced in a study of T cells in Graves' hyperthyroidism and ophthalmopathy. TCR beta CDR3 regions were amplified from RNA transcripts. HTBI primers were used for first-round RT-PCR of the TCR CDR3. Each CDR3 protein gets one entry after TCRdb re-called the multiplex PCR reads with MiXCR. The sample contains 800,000 or so distinct CDR3 sequences, about 38% of which appear only once. The sample was blood. These receptors were taken from a man between 18 and 35 years old with Graves' hyperthyroidism.

This rearrangement joins TRBV14 to TRBJ2-5; 8 bases are shared with TRBD2. J gave up 5 bases and V 1 base, and 12 bases lay outside the gene matches. The CDR3 totals 17 residues. Germline V lookup: CDR1 SGHDN, CDR2 FVKESK. CDR3 sequence reads: CASSQALAREGPETQYF. The CDR3 DNA reads as TGTGCCAGCAGCCAAGCTCTGGCACGGGAGGGTCCGGAGACCCAGTACTTC.

This sequence joins TRBV6-5 and TRBJ1-2; the D gene is possibly TRBD1 (6 bases). The CDR3 sequence is 13 residues long. CDR1 and CDR2 from the germline V gene are MNHEY and SVGAGI. The germline V and J ends were trimmed by 2 bases and 7 bases, with 11 bases remaining between them. CDR3 sequence (DNA): TGTGCCAGCAGTTACGGACAGCTTGGTGGCTACACCTTC. This codes for CASSYGQLGGYTF.

The chain uses TRBV29-1 and TRBJ2-5; D uncertain. The V gene's germline CDR1 is SQVTM and CDR2 ANQGSEA. CDR3 length equals 15 residues. Trimming removed 3 bases from V and 4 bases from J, with 18 bases in between. CDR3 loop: CSVESESRYRETQYF. The CDR3 DNA reads TGCAGCGTTGAGTCCGAAAGCAGGTACCGAGAGACCCAGTACTTC.

The chain carries TRBV29-1 and TRBJ2-2; D assignment may be TRBD1 or TRBD2 (5 bases each). There are 12 residues in the CDR3. Germline lookup yields CDR1 SQVTM and CDR2 ANQGSEA. V lost 5 bases and J lost 5, with 9 bases in between. CDR3 DNA: TGCAGCGTTTTGAGGGGTACCGGGGAGCTGTTTTTT. Residues: CSVLRGTGELFF.

With regard to this clonotype: The junction differs from germline at one of its ends, possibly a read error. V and J are TRBV6-4 and TRBJ1-5; D not resolved. This CDR3 comprises 14 residues. CDR1 and CDR2 (germline): MRHNA, SNTAGT. The CDR3 sequence: CAISEIASNQPQHF. In nucleotides, the CDR3 is TGTGCCATCAGTGAAATAGCTAGCAATCAGCCCCAGCATTTT.

This clonotype showed up just a few times. V and J are TRBV5-6 and TRBJ2-5; 7 nucleotides align to TRBD1. The CDR3 spans 14 residues. The germline CDR1 and CDR2 sequences are SGHDT and YYEEEE. J lost 5 bases, V lost 1 base, and 5 bases had no gene match. This chain's CDR3 is CASSLYRGGETQYF. The CDR3 region has the DNA TGTGCCAGCAGCTTGTACAGGGGTGGCGAGACCCAGTACTTC.

The chain has TRBV10-2 and TRBJ1-5; D is uncertain. V lost 2 bases and J lost 3, with 8 bases in between. CDR1 and CDR2 (germline): WSHSY, SAAADI. This CDR3 is 14 amino acids long. The CDR3 DNA sequence: TGCGCCAGCAGTGAGGCGCAGTACAATCAGCCCCAGCATTTT. Translating gives CASSEAQYNQPQHF.

This chain uses TRBV7-6 with TRBJ2-2; the D gene is possibly TRBD1 (6 bases). V was trimmed by 2 bases and J by 3 bases, leaving 13 bases between them. CDR3 length: 16 residues. Germline V CDR1 and CDR2: SGHVS, FNYEAQ. The CDR3 coding sequence is TGTGCCAGCAGCTTAATAATGGCAGGGGACACCGGGGAGCTGTTTTTT. This sequence encodes CASSLIMAGDTGELFF.

This clonotype came up many times. The rearrangement uses TRBV20-1 and TRBJ2-5; D ambiguous. Between the trimmed V and J ends, which lost 1 base and 5 bases, there was a span of 11 bases. CDR1 and CDR2 (germline): DFQATT, SNEGSKA (reference sequence). This CDR3 has 13 residues. The CDR3 sequence is CSARVVSWETQYF. DNA for the CDR3: TGCAGTGCTAGAGTGGTTAGTTGGGAGACCCAGTACTTC.

Comment on this clonotype: One end of the junction does not line up with germline, which may come from a read error. V gene TRBV5-4 combines with J gene TRBJ1-2; 7 bases match TRBD1. CDR3 length: 14 amino acids. CDR1 SGHNT and CDR2 YYREEE come from the germline V gene (reference sequence). CDR3 sequence: CASSIRQGRLSSSF. CDR3 DNA: TGTGCCAGCAGCATACGACAGGGCCGGTTGTCGTCGTCCTTC.

The chain is built from TRBV15 and TRBJ2-7; D not resolved. Per the germline V gene, CDR1 is LNHNV and CDR2 is YYDKDF (reference sequence). The V end lost 3 bases, the J end lost 6 bases, and 12 bases lay between the germline ends. The CDR3 totals 13 residues. The CDR3 DNA reads TGTGCCACCAGCAGCTCCCCGGGTCCCGAGCAGTACTTC. This encodes CATSSSPGPEQYF.

This clonotype was seen at least ten times. The chain couples TRBV10-3 to TRBJ1-1, with 7 bases matching TRBD1. The CDR3 consists of 13 residues. CDR1 and CDR2 (germline): ENHRY, SYGVKD. V dropped 6 bases and J dropped 4; count of bases not matched to a gene: 5. This chain's CDR3 is CAISLTGTTEAFF. The CDR3 nucleotides read TGTGCCATCAGCCTGACAGGGACCACTGAAGCTTTCTTT.

This clonotype has ten or more counts. This chain links TRBV5-1 with TRBJ1-4; 8 nucleotides match TRBD1. Trimming at V came to 5 bases and at J to 7 bases, leaving 7 bases not matched to a gene. Germline CDR1 SGHRS, CDR2 YFSETQ. The CDR3 spans 14 residues. CDR3 amino acids: CASSFGQGGEKLFF. In nucleotides, the CDR3 is TGCGCCAGCAGTTTTGGACAGGGCGGTGAAAAACTGTTTTTT.

This clonotype was counted between two and nine times. The genes are TRBV6-5 and TRBJ2-7; TRBD2 agrees at 7 bases. V lost 6 bases, J lost 3 bases, and 8 bases stayed unmatched. The CDR3 consists of 14 residues. Germline V gene sequence: CDR1 MNHEY, CDR2 SVGAGI. The CDR3 sequence is CASSKAGVVYEQYF. CDR3 in DNA: TGTGCCAGCAGCAAGGCGGGGGTCGTCTACGAGCAGTACTTC.

This clonotype was counted between two and nine times. The chain is built from TRBV9 and TRBJ2-7, with a possible D match to TRBD1 (5 bases). V shed 4 bases and J shed 6 bases, with 11 bases lying between them. The length of the CDR3 is 12 residues. Germline CDR1 SGDLS, CDR2 YYNGEE. The CDR3 spells CASSSSGPEQYF. The CDR3 bases are TGTGCCAGCAGCTCCTCAGGGCCCGAGCAGTACTTC.

This clonotype has more than one count but fewer than ten. The rearrangement uses TRBV5-1 and TRBJ2-7; TRBD1 matches 12 bases. The CDR3 covers 15 residues. The V gene's germline CDR1 is SGHRS and CDR2 YFSETQ. V was clipped by 5 bases and J by 7 bases; unmatched bases: 10. The CDR3 DNA is TGCGCCAGCAGAGATCCGGGACAGGGGGCCTTAGAGCAGTACTTC. Protein sequence: CASRDPGQGALEQYF.

This clonotype was recorded a few times. The chain has TRBV20-1 and TRBJ2-2; weak D call: TRBD2 (6 bases). Trimming removed 5 bases from V and 2 bases from J, with 12 bases in between. The CDR3 runs to 14 residues. Germline CDR1 reads DFQATT; CDR2 reads SNEGSKA (reference sequence). CDR3 region: CSAPLSGNTGELFF. For the CDR3, the DNA is TGCAGTGCTCCCCTTAGCGGTAACACCGGGGAGCTGTTTTTT.

This clonotype occurred many times. The J gene is TRBJ1-1, the V gene TRBV2; D might be TRBD1 (6 bases). From germline, CDR1 is SNHLY and CDR2 FYNNEI. The CDR3 sequence is 13 residues long. V was pared by 7 bases and J by 4 bases, with 13 bases between. As DNA, the CDR3 is TGTGCCAGCAAGGCAGGGGCAGGCACTGAAGCTTTCTTT. Its protein product is CASKAGAGTEAFF.

The chain employs TRBV24-1 and TRBJ2-2; maybe TRBD2 (6 bases). This CDR3 is built from 13 residues. Germline V gene data show CDR1 as KGHDR and CDR2 as SFDVKD. The ends were cut back, 11 bases at V and 4 bases at J, with 13 bases in the middle. The CDR3 sequence is CASKRGSTGELFF. In nucleotides, the CDR3 is TGTGCCAGCAAACGGGGGAGCACCGGGGAGCTGTTTTTT.

This clonotype was seen only a few times. The J gene is TRBJ1-1, the V gene TRBV20-1; 7 positions agree with TRBD1. The CDR3 spans 18 residues. Germline CDR1 is DFQATT and CDR2 is SNEGSKA (reference sequence). The V and J ends lost 7 bases and 0 bases, in that order; junction bases with no gene match: 20. The CDR3 sequence is CSEDDERTGQHMNTEAFF. The CDR3 DNA follows: TGCAGTGAGGACGATGAGAGGACAGGACAGCACATGAACACTGAAGCTTTCTTT.

This clonotype has only a few counts. The rearrangement links TRBV5-1 to TRBJ1-2, with TRBD1 as a possible D gene (5 bases). The V gene lost 4 bases and the J gene lost 8 bases, with 18 bases spanning the gap. The germline gives CDR1 SGHRS, CDR2 YFSETQ. CDR3 length equals 14 residues. This CDR3 reads CASSLRGDGSGYTF. The CDR3 region has the DNA TGCGCCAGCAGCCTTAGGGGAGACGGGTCGGGCTACACCTTC. The variable domain in full, completed from reference TRBV5-1 and TRBJ1-2, reads KAGVTQTPRYLIKTRGQQVTLSCSPISGHRSVSWYQQTPGQGLQFLFEYFSETQRNKGNFPGRFSGRQFSNSRSEMNVSTLELGDSALYLCASSLRGDGSGYTFGSGTRLTVV.

This clonotype came up many times. The J gene is TRBJ1-1, the V gene TRBV5-1; 7 bases map to TRBD1. The CDR3 is made up of 13 amino acids. The J segment lost 4 bases and the V segment lost 5 bases, leaving 5 bases of the junction unmatched. Germline V gene lookup returns CDR1 SGHRS and CDR2 YFSETQ. This CDR3 is CASRDPGGTEAFF. The CDR3, as DNA: TGCGCCAGCAGGGACCCAGGGGGCACTGAAGCTTTCTTT.

The rearrangement links TRBV20-1 to TRBJ2-7; the match to TRBD1 covers 10 bases. The CDR3 length is 17 residues. Germline V gene data show CDR1 as DFQATT and CDR2 as SNEGSKA (reference sequence). V was clipped by 5 bases and J by 0 bases; unmatched bases: 13. The CDR3 DNA is TGCAGTGCTGCGGAAGGGGGACAGGGGTCCTACTCCTACGAGCAGTACTTC. Translating gives CSAAEGGQGSYSYEQYF.

The sample holds many counts of this clonotype. V gene TRBV5-1 combines with J gene TRBJ1-1; no definite D call. Trimming took off 0 bases at V and 0 bases at J, with 6 bases between the two ends. CDR1 and CDR2 from the germline V gene are SGHRS and YFSETQ. The CDR3 extends over 14 amino acids. The CDR3 coding sequence is TGCGCCAGCAGCTTGGATGGAATGAACACTGAAGCTTTCTTT. It specifies CASSLDGMNTEAFF.

This clonotype was seen ten or more times. J is TRBJ1-2 and V is TRBV7-9, with D unresolved. The CDR3 has 13 residues. Deletions cut 1 base from V and 0 bases from J, with 3 bases between. Germline CDR1 is SEHNR and CDR2 is FQNEAQ (reference sequence). CDR3 nucleotide sequence: TGTGCCAGCAGCTTAGACCCTAACTATGGCTACACCTTC. Protein sequence: CASSLDPNYGYTF.

This clonotype was counted ten times or more. At one of its ends the junction is not consistent with the germline gene, which may arise from a read error. This sequence joins TRBV2 and TRBJ2-5; D is uncertain. Germline values: CDR1 SNHLY, CDR2 FYNNEI. The CDR3 spans 11 residues. The chain's CDR3 is CASREEETQYF. The CDR3 DNA follows: TGTGCCAGCAGGGAAGAAGAGACCCAGTACTTC. The whole variable domain, filled in from reference TRBV2 and TRBJ2-5, reads EPEVTQTPSHQVTQMGQEVILRCVPISNHLYFYWYRQILGQKVEFLVSFYNNEISEKSEIFDDQFSVERPDGSNFTLKIRSTKLEDSAMYFCASREEETQYFGPGTRLLVL.

The chain couples TRBV7-2 to TRBJ2-5; D tentatively reads TRBD1 or TRBD2 (6 bases each). This CDR3 has 15 residues. CDR1 and CDR2 (germline): SGHTA, FQGNSA. V was shortened by 8 bases and J by 5 bases, with 21 bases between the two germline ends. CDR3 sequence (DNA): TGTGCCAGCTCACCACCGGGGGCGCCCCCGGAGACCCAGTACTTC. Translated: CASSPPGAPPETQYF.

This clonotype was picked up many times. The chain combines TRBV10-3 with TRBJ2-7; unclear D gene. The V end was cut by 9 bases, the J end by 0 bases, with 12 bases between. Germline CDR1 reads ENHRY; CDR2 reads SYGVKD. The CDR3 spans 13 residues. The CDR3: CAMKDLSSYEQYF. CDR3 bases: TGTGCCATGAAAGATCTATCCTCCTACGAGCAGTACTTC.

As for this clonotype: This may stem from a read error, because a much larger clone lies one nucleotide away. The chain recombines TRBV10-3 with TRBJ2-7, with D uncertain. V lost 5 bases and J lost 6, with 14 bases in between. CDR1 is ENHRY, CDR2 SYGVKD, per germline. This CDR3 is 13 amino acids long. CDR3 protein: CAISTQDGAEQYF. CDR3 DNA sequence: TGTGCCATCAGTACGCAGGACGGTGCCGAGCAGTACTTC.

The chain uses TRBV7-2 and TRBJ1-5, with D perhaps matching TRBD1 (5 bases). Germline assignment: CDR1 SGHTA and CDR2 FQGNSA. The V end lost 6 bases, the J end lost 4 bases, and 7 bases lay between the germline ends. This CDR3 is built from 12 residues. The DNA of the CDR3 is TGTGCCAGCAGGACAGCGAATCAGCCCCAGCATTTT. Residues: CASRTANQPQHF.